This T cell receptor (beta chain) stems from a study of blood T cells in healthy people across ages. Study observations and caveats: Compared with aged donors, long-lived donors showed fewer expanded clones, suggesting selection. The fall in TCR beta diversity per million T cells was roughly linear with age. Researchers deemed the diversity estimates from one million T cells underestimates.

PBMCs numbering at least 6.5 million were isolated per sample. This clonotype was detected only a few times. As yet, its antigen is unknown. Germline V gene sequence: CDR1 LGHNA, CDR2 YNFKEQ. V gave up 1 base and J gave up 7 bases; unmatched junction bases: 7. The CDR3 has 17 amino acids. With a J-beta primer mix and a sample-barcoded 5' primer, a second PCR ran roughly 7 to 11 cycles. MiXCR was run by TCRdb on the 5' RACE reads, yielding one entry per CDR3 protein. The data hold approximately 1.5 million distinct CDR3 sequences, with roughly 32% observed a single time. The origin of this receptor is a woman in her 30s in good health. V and J are TRBV4-2 and TRBJ1-6; 10 nucleotides agree with TRBD1. Sequenced sample: blood. The CDR3 protein is CASSQAPGTGVNSPLHF. CDR3 sequence (DNA): TGTGCCAGCAGCCAAGCCCCCGGGACAGGGGTGAATTCACCCCTCCACTTT.